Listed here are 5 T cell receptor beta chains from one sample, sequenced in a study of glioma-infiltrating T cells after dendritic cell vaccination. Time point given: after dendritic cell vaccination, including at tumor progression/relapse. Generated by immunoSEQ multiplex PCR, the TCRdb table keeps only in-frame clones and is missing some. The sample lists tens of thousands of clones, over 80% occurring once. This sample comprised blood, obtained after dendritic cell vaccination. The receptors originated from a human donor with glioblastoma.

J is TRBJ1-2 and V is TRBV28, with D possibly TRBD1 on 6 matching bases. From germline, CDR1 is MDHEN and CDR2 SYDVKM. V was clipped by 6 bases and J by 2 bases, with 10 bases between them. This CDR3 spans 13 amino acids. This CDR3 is CASRRTENYGYTF. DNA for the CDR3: TGTGCCAGCAGGCGGACAGAGAACTATGGCTACACCTTC.

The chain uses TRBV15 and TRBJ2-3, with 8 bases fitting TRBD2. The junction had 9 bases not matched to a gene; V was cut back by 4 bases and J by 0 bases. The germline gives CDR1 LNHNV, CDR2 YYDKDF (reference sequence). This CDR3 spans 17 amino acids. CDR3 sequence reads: CATSTGLGPGSTDTQYF. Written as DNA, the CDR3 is TGTGCCACCAGCACGGGACTAGGGCCGGGGAGCACAGATACGCAGTATTTT.

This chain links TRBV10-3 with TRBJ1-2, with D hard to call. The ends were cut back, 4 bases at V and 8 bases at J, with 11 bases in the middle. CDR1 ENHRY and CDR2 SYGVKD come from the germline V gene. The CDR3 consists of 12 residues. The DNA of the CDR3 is TGTGCCATCAGTGCCGGGGAAGAAGGCTACACCTTC. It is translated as CAISAGEEGYTF.

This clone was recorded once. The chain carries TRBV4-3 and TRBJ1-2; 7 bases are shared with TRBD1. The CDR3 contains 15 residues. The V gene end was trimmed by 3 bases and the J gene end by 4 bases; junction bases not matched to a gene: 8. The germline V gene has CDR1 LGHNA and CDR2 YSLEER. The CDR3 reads CASSQARQGAYGYTF. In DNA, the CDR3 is TGCGCCAGCAGCCAGGCGAGACAGGGTGCCTATGGCTACACCTTC.

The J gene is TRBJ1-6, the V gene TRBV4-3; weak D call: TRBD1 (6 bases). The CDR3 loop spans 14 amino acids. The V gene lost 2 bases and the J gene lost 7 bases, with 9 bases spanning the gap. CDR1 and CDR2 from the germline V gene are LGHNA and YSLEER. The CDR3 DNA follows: TGCGCCAGCAGCCAAAGTCAGGGGAATTCACCCCTCCACTTT. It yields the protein CASSQSQGNSPLHF.